Each of the 29 T cell receptor beta chains below was sequenced from the same sample in a study of radiation and T cells in renal cell carcinoma. The time point is: blood 2 weeks post-SBRT. The treatment here: 15 Gy SBRT to primary tumor, nephrectomy 4 weeks later. Clones were sequenced by immunoSEQ multiplex PCR, and TCRdb holds only the in-frame ones, with some missing. The sample shows roughly 150,000 clones, approximately 90% of them seen only once. The specimen comprised blood, sampled from a patient whose treatment included radiotherapy and nephrectomy. The receptor set was obtained from a woman aged 45-60 years with renal cell carcinoma.

In this sample, this clone turned up once. The J gene is TRBJ1-6, the V gene TRBV28; D call uncertain. Trimming pared 2 bases from V and 4 bases from J, leaving 12 bases between. This CDR3 comprises 16 residues. Looked up from germline, CDR1 is MDHEN and CDR2 is SYDVKM. This CDR3 is CASSLGGGEYNSPLHF. The CDR3 DNA reads as TGTGCCAGCAGTTTAGGCGGCGGGGAGTATAATTCACCCCTCCACTTT.

The rearrangement uses TRBV5-4 and TRBJ2-3, with 10 bases identical to TRBD2. The germline V gene encodes CDR1 SGHNT and CDR2 YYREEE (reference sequence). Unmatched junction bases numbered 7, after V lost 8 bases and J lost 4 bases. This CDR3 comprises 14 residues. This chain's CDR3 is CASGPGLASDTQYF. The CDR3 nucleotides read TGTGCCAGTGGACCGGGACTAGCGTCAGATACGCAGTATTTT.

The chain employs TRBV9 and TRBJ2-3, with 8 bases that match TRBD2. Germline assignment: CDR1 SGDLS and CDR2 YYNGEE. V dropped 2 bases and J dropped 2; count of bases not matched to a gene: 4. CDR3 length: 15 residues. The CDR3 sequence: CASSVSGGVTDTQYF. CDR3 in DNA: TGTGCCAGCAGCGTCAGCGGGGGAGTCACAGATACGCAGTATTTT.

The V call is TRBV28, the J call TRBJ1-1; a weak D match, TRBD1 (5 bases). Germline V lookup: CDR1 MDHEN, CDR2 SYDVKM. The V gene lost 6 bases and the J gene lost 3 bases, with 11 bases spanning the gap. The CDR3 totals 13 residues. The CDR3 is CASSRGVYTEAFF. The CDR3 DNA sequence: TGTGCCAGCAGCCGGGGGGTCTACACTGAAGCTTTCTTT.

This clone was seen once. The rearrangement uses TRBV19 and TRBJ1-5; TRBD1 matches 10 bases. V was clipped by 6 bases and J by 7 bases; unmatched bases: 6. The CDR3 sequence is 14 residues long. Germline V gene sequence: CDR1 LNHDA, CDR2 SQIVND (reference sequence). CDR3 protein: CASRTRTGGQPQHF. The CDR3 region has the DNA TGTGCCAGTAGAACGCGGACAGGGGGGCAGCCCCAGCATTTT.

The chain couples TRBV6-1 to TRBJ1-2; D not resolved. V dropped 6 bases and J dropped 2 bases, with 16 bases sitting between them. This CDR3 region has 15 residues. Germline CDR1 and CDR2: MNHNS and SASEGT. CDR3 DNA: TGTGCCAGCAGAGGTTTGCAGACACAGAACTATGGCTACACCTTC. Translation gives CASRGLQTQNYGYTF.

V gene TRBV19 combines with J gene TRBJ1-3; D ambiguous. V lost 7 bases and J 0 bases, leaving 13 bases between the germline ends. The CDR3 is 15 amino acids. The germline V gene encodes CDR1 LNHDA and CDR2 SQIVND (reference sequence). CDR3 amino acids: CASTTDRISGNTIYF. In DNA, the CDR3 is TGTGCCAGTACCACCGATCGTATCTCTGGAAACACCATATATTTT. Full variable domain (remainder filled in from reference TRBV19 and TRBJ1-3): DGGITQSPKYLFRKEGQNVTLSCEQNLNHDAMYWYRQDPGQGLRLIYYSQIVNDFQKGDIAEGYSVSREKKESFPLTVTSAQKNPTAFYLCASTTDRISGNTIYFGEGSWLTVV.

The chain uses TRBV7-2 and TRBJ2-7; 9 nucleotides align to TRBD2. V lost 11 bases to trimming and J lost 2 bases; unmatched junction nucleotides: 7. The germline gives CDR1 SGHTA, CDR2 FQGNSA. This CDR3 has 13 amino acids. The CDR3 DNA sequence: TGTGCCGGGGCTAGCGGGAATACCTACGAGCAGTACTTC. It translates to CAGASGNTYEQYF.

J is TRBJ1-5 and V is TRBV6-1; D ambiguous. V shed 6 bases and J shed 7 bases, with 10 bases lying between them. This CDR3 region has 12 residues. Per germline, CDR1 MNHNS and CDR2 SASEGT. CDR3 loop: CASRDTVQPQHF. The CDR3 region has the DNA TGTGCCAGCAGAGACACCGTCCAGCCCCAGCATTTT.

V gene TRBV11-2 combines with J gene TRBJ1-2; tentative D call: TRBD1 (5 bases). Per germline, CDR1 SGHAT and CDR2 FQNNGV. The CDR3 contains 16 residues. Between the trimmed V and J ends, which lost 0 bases and 0 bases, there was a span of 11 bases. The CDR3 DNA follows: TGTGCCAGCAGCTTAGACGGTCGGGGGGCTAACTATGGCTACACCTTC. As protein: CASSLDGRGANYGYTF. Looking up the rest from reference TRBV11-2 and TRBJ1-2 gives the full variable domain: EAGVAQSPRYKIIEKRQSVAFWCNPISGHATLYWYQQILGQGPKLLIQFQNNGVVDDSQLPKDRFSAERLKGVDSTLKIQPAKLEDSAVYLCASSLDGRGANYGYTFGSGTRLTVV.

CDR3 loop: CASSIVRQNNEQFF. The CDR3 DNA is TGTGCCAGTAGTATAGTCAGACAGAACAATGAGCAGTTCTTC. The rearrangement uses TRBV19 and TRBJ2-1, with D perhaps TRBD1 (5 bases). Between the trimmed V and J ends, which lost 1 base and 5 bases, there was a span of 9 bases. The CDR3 spans 14 residues. The germline V gene has CDR1 LNHDA and CDR2 SQIVND (reference sequence).

This chain connects TRBV19 to TRBJ2-1; 9 nucleotides match TRBD2. This CDR3 contains 17 residues. Germline CDR1 reads LNHDA; CDR2 reads SQIVND (reference sequence). Trimming took 0 bases from V and 1 from J; bases not matched to a gene: 4. The chain's CDR3 is CASSIESLAGSYNEQFF. The CDR3 nucleotides are TGTGCCAGTAGTATAGAAAGCCTAGCGGGGTCCTACAATGAGCAGTTCTTC.

The table lists this clone with a count of one. V and J are TRBV5-1 and TRBJ2-5; D is uncertain. The CDR3 has 13 amino acids. The V gene's germline CDR1 is SGHRS and CDR2 YFSETQ. Trimming pared 0 bases from V and 0 bases from J, leaving 3 bases between. The CDR3 nucleotides read TGCGCCAGCAGCTTGGCCTACCAAGAGACCCAGTACTTC. It yields the protein CASSLAYQETQYF.

The genes are TRBV6-5 and TRBJ2-7; 8 nucleotides line up with TRBD1. The germline V gene encodes CDR1 MNHEY and CDR2 SVGAGI. This CDR3 spans 15 amino acids. J lost 3 bases, V lost 4 bases, and 8 bases had no gene match. CDR3 nucleotides: TGTGCCAGCAGTTTAAGACAGGGGACCTACTACGAGCAGTACTTC. Encoded protein: CASSLRQGTYYEQYF.

The chain is built from TRBV7-9 and TRBJ1-1; D not resolved. Germline CDR1 and CDR2: SEHNR and FQNEAQ (reference sequence). V lost 4 bases to trimming and J lost 2 bases, with 14 bases between them. This CDR3 spans 15 amino acids. The CDR3 is CASSYPEGVNTEAFF. CDR3 DNA: TGTGCCAGCAGCTACCCGGAAGGAGTTAACACTGAAGCTTTCTTT.

This clone occurred once. The chain has TRBV12-5 and TRBJ2-1; tentatively, D is TRBD1 (5 bases). This CDR3 contains 16 residues. Germline values: CDR1 LGHNT, CDR2 FRNRAP. Trimming took 0 bases from V and 12 from J, leaving 21 bases between them. The CDR3, as DNA: TGTGCTAGTGGTTTGGTAGACAGCGTACCGGCAATCGGGCAGTTCTTC. The encoded protein is CASGLVDSVPAIGQFF.

The rearrangement joins TRBV2 to TRBJ2-6; D tentatively reads TRBD1 or TRBD2 (5 bases each). This CDR3 region has 17 residues. Trimming cost V 0 bases and J 2 bases, with 11 bases left between them. Germline V gene data show CDR1 as SNHLY and CDR2 as FYNNEI. The CDR3 bases are TGTGCCAGCAGTGAAGCTCTGAGGGGAGCTGGGGCCAACGTCCTGACTTTC. Its translation is CASSEALRGAGANVLTF.

V is TRBV6-5 and J is TRBJ1-5; D may be TRBD1 (5 bases). The ends were cut back, 8 bases at V and 0 bases at J, with 8 bases in the middle. Germline CDR1 is MNHEY and CDR2 is SVGAGI. CDR3 length: 13 amino acids. In DNA, the CDR3 is TGTGCCAGCGGCAGGGTTAGCAATCAGCCCCAGCATTTT. This gives the protein CASGRVSNQPQHF.

The rearrangement joins TRBV18 to TRBJ2-6; 7 bases fit TRBD1. The CDR3 extends over 18 amino acids. V lost 1 base to trimming and J lost 2 bases; unmatched junction nucleotides: 8. Germline CDR1 and CDR2: KGHSH and LQKENI. The CDR3 here is CASSPQRTGETGANVLTF. The CDR3 DNA is TGTGCCAGCTCACCACAGAGGACAGGTGAAACTGGGGCCAACGTCCTGACTTTC.

This clone occurred a few times. The chain has TRBV19 and TRBJ2-5; 8 bases are shared with TRBD1. Germline CDR1 reads LNHDA; CDR2 reads SQIVND (reference sequence). The CDR3 spans 14 residues. V was pared by 4 bases and J by 4 bases, with 5 bases of the junction left unmatched. DNA for the CDR3: TGTGCCAGTAGTACTCAGGGGGCTGCAGAGACCCAGTACTTC. As protein: CASSTQGAAETQYF.

This clone was found a few times. V is TRBV4-2 and J is TRBJ1-1, with D maybe TRBD1 (6 bases). V was cut by 5 bases and J by 5 bases, with 15 bases left in between. The CDR3 spans 14 residues. The V gene's germline CDR1 is LGHNA and CDR2 YNFKEQ. The CDR3 spells CASSYPQGGTEAFF. Here the CDR3 DNA reads TGTGCCAGCAGCTACCCTCAAGGGGGGACTGAAGCTTTCTTT.

The chain uses TRBV5-1 and TRBJ1-2, with 9 bases matching TRBD1. Germline assignment: CDR1 SGHRS and CDR2 YFSETQ. The ends lost 5 bases at V and 2 bases at J; junction bases unmatched: 10. The CDR3 runs 16 residues. CDR3 sequence reads: CASSRPSGTGNYGYTF. The CDR3 DNA sequence: TGCGCCAGCAGTCGTCCCAGCGGGACAGGGAACTATGGCTACACCTTC.

The genes are TRBV5-4 and TRBJ1-1; D is possibly TRBD1 (6 bases). The V and J ends lost 3 bases and 4 bases respectively, with 13 bases between them. This CDR3 is 14 amino acids long. Germline loops: CDR1 SGHNT, CDR2 YYREEE (reference sequence). CDR3 region: CASSSSRGSTEAFF. The DNA for the CDR3 is TGTGCCAGCAGCTCCAGTAGGGGGAGCACTGAAGCTTTCTTT.

V usage is TRBV9 and J usage is TRBJ2-3; D might be TRBD2 (6 bases). This CDR3 has 14 amino acids. Trimming shortened V by 1 base and J by 4 bases, and 10 bases separated the two germline ends. Germline loops: CDR1 SGDLS, CDR2 YYNGEE. CDR3 nucleotides: TGTGCCAGCAGCGTATTCCGACTAGCAGATACGCAGTATTTT. It translates to CASSVFRLADTQYF.

This clone turned up a few times. This sequence joins TRBV7-8 and TRBJ1-1; D might be TRBD1 (6 bases). Germline-derived CDR1 and CDR2 are SGHVS and FQNEAQ. Trimming took 2 bases from V and 5 from J, leaving 15 bases between them. There are 15 residues in the CDR3. Here the CDR3 reads CASSLLLGGLTEAFF. As DNA, the CDR3 is TGTGCCAGCAGCTTACTTTTAGGGGGATTAACTGAAGCTTTCTTT.

The chain is built from TRBV4-1 and TRBJ2-1; a weak D match, TRBD2 (6 bases). The V gene lost 4 bases and the J gene lost 0 bases, with 25 bases spanning the gap. CDR3 size: 20 residues. CDR1 and CDR2 (germline): MGHRA, YSYEKL. Written as DNA, the CDR3 is TGCGCCAGCAGCCGCACCCGGGACTCCTCCGCACCGAGCTCCTACAATGAGCAGTTCTTC. It yields the protein CASSRTRDSSAPSSYNEQFF.

Only one count was recorded for this clone. The chain joins TRBV5-1 to TRBJ1-4; D gene unclear. The CDR3 is 14 amino acids. Deletions cut 2 bases from V and 5 bases from J, with 10 bases between. The germline gives CDR1 SGHRS, CDR2 YFSETQ. CDR3 nucleotide sequence: TGCGCCAGCAGCTTTGGTACGGGGAATGAAAAACTGTTTTTT. This sequence encodes CASSFGTGNEKLFF.

This rearrangement joins TRBV9 to TRBJ2-7; tentatively, D is TRBD2 (7 bases). This CDR3 has 15 residues. Deletions cut 3 bases from V and 5 bases from J, with 18 bases between. Germline V gene data show CDR1 as SGDLS and CDR2 as YYNGEE. CDR3 coding DNA: TGTGCCAGCAGCGCGGAGGGGGGGCCGGGTAACGAGCAGTACTTC. Residues: CASSAEGGPGNEQYF.

The chain employs TRBV15 and TRBJ1-6; the D is unclear. The length of the CDR3 is 14 residues. Between the trimmed V and J ends, which lost 4 bases and 0 bases, there was a span of 4 bases. Germline V CDR1 and CDR2: LNHNV, YYDKDF (reference sequence). The CDR3: CATSKNSYNSPLHF. The CDR3, as DNA: TGTGCCACCAGCAAGAACTCCTATAATTCACCCCTCCACTTT.